This T cell receptor beta chain came from a study of cytomegalovirus exposure and HLA in healthy donors (TCRdb year 2017). About the full investigation: An earlier analysis of around 600 of the donors reported about 250 Gb of sequence data and more than 90 million unique TCR beta sequences from roughly 200 million T cells. An early release that covered fewer than 750 HLA-typed donors contained approximately 290 gigabases of sequencing data and roughly 84 million unique TCR sequences. Of the roughly 400 genotyped donors, roughly 80% fell in the genetic ancestry cluster associated with self-reported Caucasian donors. The study was designed to test whether signatures of past pathogen exposure could be identified by cataloging public T cell receptors. The study used immunosequencing to profile the T cell repertoires of approximately 650 subjects and linked those repertoires to cytomegalovirus serostatus. In addition to the first cohort of 666 subjects, a separate validation cohort of 120 different subjects was used. To predict cytomegalovirus infection status, the study combined high-throughput TCR immunosequencing, statistical association of individual TCRs with disease status, and machine learning. In a later analysis, previously published TCR beta repertoires from roughly 710 donors were re-analyzed and high-resolution HLA genotyping was added so that TCR occurrence patterns could be studied. Rather than using new phenotypic data, the later analysis identified candidate immune exposures from TCR beta sequences and from how often those sequences occurred across donors. An earlier analysis of a few hundred of the donors applied high-throughput TCR beta sequencing to assess whether each TCR beta V gene segment acted as functional or pseudogenic. Donor age, sex, ethnicity and CMV serostatus were compiled together with the repertoire data. Genome-wide SNP genotypes for about 65% of the 666 donors were used in a later genetic analysis, which treated that subset as a discovery cohort. Every repertoire in the discovery cohort had been generated on one and the same sequencing platform. HLA typing covered class I and class II loci at four-digit resolution. Typing coverage differed by locus: A, B, C, DRB1 and DQB1 were typed in roughly 620-640 donors, DQA1 in roughly 500, DPA1 in over 600, and DPB1 in 472. Roughly five DR-DQ haplotypes were handled as single units for association and clustering because linkage in the cohort was strong. Among roughly 400 genotyped donors of the cohort, an average of around 240,000 unique TCR beta nucleotide sequences were sequenced per donor, roughly 20% of them non-productive.

Libraries were constructed by the immunoSEQ multiplex PCR assay. For the multiplex PCR, a mixture combining 60 forward primers for TCR Vbeta segments and 13 reverse primers for TCR Jbeta segments was used. The CDR3 region of rearranged TCR beta genes was amplified from genomic DNA by a multiplex PCR assay. Amplified TCR beta libraries were sequenced as 87-base-pair reads on the Illumina HiSeq System. Concerning the study's data processing: In a later analysis, tens of millions of unique TCR beta chains were counted across the 666 repertoires, and about 10 million of these chains were shared by at least two donors. Raw reads were error-corrected and collapsed into unique sequences by a nearest-neighbor algorithm in which closely related sequences were merged to remove PCR and sequencing errors. V, D and J gene segments were assigned by aligning CDR3 sequences to IMGT reference sequences. Each retained sequence needed at least a six-nucleotide match to both a V gene segment and a J gene segment. A rearrangement was called productive if the CDR3 had no stop codons and remained in frame with V and J, and every other rearrangement was called non-productive. CDR3 was defined by IMGT convention, running from the second conserved V-encoded cysteine to the conserved J-encoded phenylalanine. Sequences without an unambiguous match to a single V gene segment were excluded from the earlier analysis of about 630 of the donors. An earlier analysis of under 750 of the donors called V segments functional above 56.7% productive rearrangements and segregating when the between-donor standard deviation exceeded 5%. To diagnose cytomegalovirus status from the catalog of TCR beta chain sequences, a statistical classification framework was built. In a later analysis, TCR nucleotide sequences were compared against IMGT/GENE-DB human TR gene sequences so that V and J genes could be assigned. A later analysis assigned CDR3 sequences and most-parsimonious VDJ recombination scenarios with the TCRdist pipeline. In a later analysis, every TCR beta chain was defined by the combination of its CDR3 amino acid sequence and its V-gene family, and reads without a unique V-gene family were dropped. To address suspected cross-contamination and a sequencing artifact, a later analysis removed around 600 highly shared, low-generation-probability nucleotide sequences. For each public chain, a later analysis derived a clonal expansion index from normalized ranks of inferred template counts within each repertoire. Generation probabilities in a later analysis came from a VDJ recombination model fitted to out-of-frame rearrangements, and those results were checked against IGoR. In a later analysis, TCR-TCR, TCR-HLA and TCR-CMV co-occurrence was scored with hypergeometric tests, and a repertoire-size bias correction was applied to TCR pairs. A later analysis estimated false discovery rates by permuting HLA or CMV assignments 20 times. In a later analysis, co-occurring TCRs were grouped with DBSCAN, and TCRdist sequence similarity was added when clustering was performed within HLA-allele-positive subsets. Co-occurrence clustering excluded repertoires with fewer than 30,000 or more than 120,000 public chains, plus five with anomalous nucleotide sharing. What TCRdb holds here is the immuneACCESS table cut down to in-frame rearrangements. Part of the clones is not present; checked against another copy, under half of the missing clones reflect an unresolved V gene, and the others are unexplained. V, J and clone size are those of that table, while D and trimming were read from the DNA. Across this sample there are 170,000 or so clones, with 60% to 85% seen only once. The leading ten clones occupy about 2.9% of the sample.

To note about this clone: The antigen it recognizes is unknown. No per-base quality is available; no much larger clone lies one base away.

V has 4 bases trimmed and J has 4 bases trimmed; junction bases matching no gene number 14. The CDR3 numbers 17 residues from cysteine through phenylalanine. The kept DNA is CDR3 alone, 51 bases in frame from the first base. CDR1 and CDR2 were assigned from the germline V gene as LGHNA and YNFKEQ. The cohort comprised 550 to 700 healthy bone marrow donors. All cohort members were sampled while nominally healthy, although unrecorded immune exposures were likely present. The donor was CMV seropositive and belonged to the group of 250 to 300 seropositive cohort members. Every donor gave a peripheral blood sample, and the peripheral blood mononuclear cells from that sample were used for TCR beta sequencing. The Qiagen DNeasy Blood Extraction Kit was used to extract genomic DNA from the blood cell samples. General study outcomes and caveats: Some IMGT-functional V segments, including TRBV6-2 and TRBV6-3, could not be distinguished by the 87-base-pair reads and were therefore excluded. Immune exposure information for the cohort was limited to CMV serostatus. A later analysis reported that several top co-occurrence clusters appeared linked to parvovirus B19, influenza, CMV and Epstein-Barr virus. The classifier was reported to diagnose cytomegalovirus status with high specificity and sensitivity in both the original and validation cohorts. Because HLA typing was unavailable for some donors at each locus, only the typed subset was used in association tests. This cohort had only TCR beta chains sequenced, and the lack of alpha or paired-chain data limited which features could be detected. In vitro tests confirmed that a few of the cytomegalovirus-associated TCR beta chains recognize cytomegalovirus antigens. Most TCR sequences were seen in very few donors, while some public TCRs were found in many individuals. Compared with the roughly 710-donor mean, donors in an Asian-associated ancestry cluster had fewer N-insertions in productive TCRs, according to a later genetic analysis. When HLA alleles, especially DR and DQ, strongly co-occurred, TCR associations were difficult to assign to individual alleles. Seventeen rarely observed V segments, including chromosome 9 orphons, were excluded from the earlier analysis of about 600 of the donors because counts were too low. An earlier analysis of approximately 590 of the donors showed that most TCR beta V segments appeared in productive rearrangements either about 87% or about 30% of the time, which broadly matched IMGT annotations. A further reported finding was that TCR beta sequences accurately predicted the HLA-A and HLA-B alleles for most subjects in the first cohort. Compared with equally common non-associated chains, HLA-associated TCR beta chains in a later analysis were more clonally expanded and had lower generation probabilities. Linkage disequilibrium might explain the correlated functional status among segregating V segments, but an unknown experimental factor could not be ruled out. A later analysis found that most CMV-associated TCR beta chains appeared HLA-restricted, with HLA associations seemingly driven largely by CMV exposure. A cluster of highly shared sequence variants was judged likely to be a technical artifact of the sequencing pipeline. Sequencing depth was assumed to be roughly uniform across donors in the presence/absence analyses, though that assumption may not hold. A later genetic analysis associated a missense DCLRE1C variant with V-gene and J-gene trimming of TCR beta chains, and an independent cohort replicated the association. In a later analysis, the rate of TCR association differed among HLA loci, with DRB1 alleles having the most associated TCRs and HLA-C alleles having the fewest. It was suggested by the authors that the approach could potentially be generalized to other disease states and immunological phenotypes. The study listed around 160 TCR beta chains as associated with cytomegalovirus. A later analysis associated about 17,000 TCR beta sequences with specific HLA alleles at a false discovery rate of 0.05.

The sequence came from a woman between 45 and 65 years old in good health and CMV-seropositive. The V gene is TRBV4-2 and the J gene is TRBJ2-3, and 7 junction bases match TRBD2. The sequenced material came from PBMCs. The bases are TGTGCCAGCAGCCGTAACCCTATGGGCGGGAGCTCAGATACGCAGTATTTT. Its translation is CASSRNPMGGSSDTQYF.